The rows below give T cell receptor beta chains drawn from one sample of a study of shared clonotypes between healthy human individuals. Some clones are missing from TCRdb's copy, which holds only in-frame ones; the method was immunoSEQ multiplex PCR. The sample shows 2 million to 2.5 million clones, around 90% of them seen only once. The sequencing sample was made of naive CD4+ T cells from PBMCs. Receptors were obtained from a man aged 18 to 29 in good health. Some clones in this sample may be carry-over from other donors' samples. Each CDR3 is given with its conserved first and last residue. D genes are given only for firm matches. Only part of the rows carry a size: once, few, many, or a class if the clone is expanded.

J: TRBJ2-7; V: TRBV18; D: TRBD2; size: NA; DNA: TGTGCCAGCTCACCTCTAGCGGGGGCACCCTACGAGCAGTACTTC; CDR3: CASSPLAGAPYEQYF
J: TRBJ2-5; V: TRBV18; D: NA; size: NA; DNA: TGTGCCAGCTCACCATACCAGGCCTCGGGGACCCAGTACTTC; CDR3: CASSPYQASGTQYF
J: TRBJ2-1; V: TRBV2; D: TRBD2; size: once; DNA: TGTGCCAGCAGCGAACGAGCGGGAGTGATCCATGAGCAGTTCTTC; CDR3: CASSERAGVIHEQFF
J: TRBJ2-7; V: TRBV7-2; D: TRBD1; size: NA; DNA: TGTGCCAGCAGCTTAGTGGCAGGGGGCACCTACGAGCAGTACTTC; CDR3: CASSLVAGGTYEQYF
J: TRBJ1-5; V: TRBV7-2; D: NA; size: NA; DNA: TGTGCCAGCAGCTTTTCTAGGGATCAGCCCCAGCATTTT; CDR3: CASSFSRDQPQHF
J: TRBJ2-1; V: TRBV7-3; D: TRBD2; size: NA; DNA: TGTGCCAGCAGCTTACTAGCGGGACCAATTAATGAGCAGTTCTTC; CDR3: CASSLLAGPINEQFF
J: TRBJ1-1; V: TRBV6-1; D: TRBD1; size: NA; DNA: TGTGCCAGCAGTCCCAGGGGGGACACTGAAGCTTTCTTT; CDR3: CASSPRGDTEAFF
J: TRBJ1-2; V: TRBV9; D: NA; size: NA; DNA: TGTGCCAGCAGCGCCCGGGACACGTTCTATGGCTACACCTTC; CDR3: CASSARDTFYGYTF
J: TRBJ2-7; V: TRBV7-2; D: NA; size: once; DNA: TGTGCCAGCAGCATTAAGGGGGTTTTGTACGAGCAGTACTTC; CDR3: CASSIKGVLYEQYF
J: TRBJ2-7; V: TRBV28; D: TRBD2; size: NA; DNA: TGTGCCAGCAGTTTAGCGGGGGGTCTCACCTACGAGCAGTACTTC; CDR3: CASSLAGGLTYEQYF
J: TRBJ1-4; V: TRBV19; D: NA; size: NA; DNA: TGTGCCAGTAGTATGAACAGGAGAACAACTAATGAAAAACTGTTTTTT; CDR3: CASSMNRRTTNEKLFF
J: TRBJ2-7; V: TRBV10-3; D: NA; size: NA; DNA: TGTGCCATCAGTTTCGACAGCGAACAGTACTTC; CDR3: CAISFDSEQYF
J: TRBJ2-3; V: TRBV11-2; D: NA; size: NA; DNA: TGTGCCAGCACGCTATCAGTCGCCAGCACAGATACGCAGTATTTT; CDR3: CASTLSVASTDTQYF
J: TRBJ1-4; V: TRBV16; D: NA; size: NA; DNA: TGTGCCAGCAGCCAAGACAGGAGAAGTGAAAAACTGTTTTTT; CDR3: CASSQDRRSEKLFF
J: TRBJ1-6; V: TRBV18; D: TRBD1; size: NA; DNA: TGTGCCAGCTCAACGGGACAGGAGGCTAATTCACCCCTCCACTTT; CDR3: CASSTGQEANSPLHF
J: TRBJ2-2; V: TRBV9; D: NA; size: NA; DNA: TGTGCCAGCAGCGTAGATTGGTCGTCCACCGGGGAGCTGTTTTTT; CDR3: CASSVDWSSTGELFF
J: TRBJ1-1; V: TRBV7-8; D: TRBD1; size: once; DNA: TGTGCCAGCAGCTTAAGGATGGGACAGGGGAACACTGAAGCTTTCTTT; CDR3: CASSLRMGQGNTEAFF
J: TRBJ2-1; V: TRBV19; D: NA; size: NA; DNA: TGTGCCAGTAGTGAGGGTCACGAGTACTACAATGAGCAGTTCTTC; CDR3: CASSEGHEYYNEQFF
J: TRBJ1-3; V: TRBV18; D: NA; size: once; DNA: TGTGCCAGCTCACCAATCCCCGCTGTAAGGAGAAACACCATATATTTT; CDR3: CASSPIPAVRRNTIYF
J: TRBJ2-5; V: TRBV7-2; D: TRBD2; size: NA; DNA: TGTGCCAGCAGCTTAGTCAGGGTAGGCGGGAGAGAGACCCAGTACTTC; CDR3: CASSLVRVGGRETQYF
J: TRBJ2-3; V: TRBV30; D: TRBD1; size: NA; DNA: TGTGCCTCGTGGACAGGGGCGACAGATACGCAGTATTTT; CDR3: CASWTGATDTQYF
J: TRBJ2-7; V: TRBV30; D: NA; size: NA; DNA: TGTGCCTGGTCCGGGACCTTATTCTACGAGCAGTACTTC; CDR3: CAWSGTLFYEQYF
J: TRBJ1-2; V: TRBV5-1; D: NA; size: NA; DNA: TGCGCCAGCAGCTCGCCTACCGACCCTTGGGGCTACACCTTC; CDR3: CASSSPTDPWGYTF
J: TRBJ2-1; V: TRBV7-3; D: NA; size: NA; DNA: TGTGCCAGCAGCTTGACTCCCGGGACTGGGTACAATGAGCAGTTCTTC; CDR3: CASSLTPGTGYNEQFF
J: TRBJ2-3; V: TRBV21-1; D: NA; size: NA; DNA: TGTGCCAGCAGCCCCCCCGGGCAGTTCACAGATACGCAGTATTTT; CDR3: CASSPPGQFTDTQYF
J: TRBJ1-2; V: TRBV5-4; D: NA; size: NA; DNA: TGTGCCAGCAGCTTGAACAACAGAGCTAACTATGGCTACACCTTC; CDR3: CASSLNNRANYGYTF
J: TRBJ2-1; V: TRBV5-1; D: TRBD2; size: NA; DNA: TGCGCCAGCAGCCGGGATAGCGGGAACTACAATGAGCAGTTCTTC; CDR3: CASSRDSGNYNEQFF
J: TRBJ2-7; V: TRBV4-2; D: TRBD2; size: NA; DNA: TGTGCCAGCAGCCAAGATTGGGGGACTAGCGGCAGCGAGCAGTACTTC; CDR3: CASSQDWGTSGSEQYF
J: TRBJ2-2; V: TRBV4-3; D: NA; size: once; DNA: TGCGCCAGCAGCCAAAGATCTTGGCAGGAAAACACCGGGGAGCTGTTTTTT; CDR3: CASSQRSWQENTGELFF
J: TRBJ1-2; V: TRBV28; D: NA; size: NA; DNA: TGTGCCAGCAGCGAGTCGGGGGGCCGGAACTATGGCTACACCTTC; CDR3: CASSESGGRNYGYTF
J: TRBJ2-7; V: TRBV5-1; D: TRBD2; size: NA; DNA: TGCGCCAGCAGCTCGTCGGCGGGAGCCATCGAGCAGTACTTC; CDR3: CASSSSAGAIEQYF
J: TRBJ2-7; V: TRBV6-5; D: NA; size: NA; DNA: TGTGCCAGCAGTTACTCAGGGCCAGGGCCCCCTCTCGAGCAGTACTTC; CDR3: CASSYSGPGPPLEQYF
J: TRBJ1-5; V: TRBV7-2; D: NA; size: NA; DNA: TGTGCCAGCAGCCCCAGAGGCAATCAGCCCCAGCATTTT; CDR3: CASSPRGNQPQHF
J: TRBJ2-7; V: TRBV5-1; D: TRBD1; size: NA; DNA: TGCGCCAGCAGCTTGACAGGGGTTCCCGCCTACGAGCAGTACTTC; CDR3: CASSLTGVPAYEQYF
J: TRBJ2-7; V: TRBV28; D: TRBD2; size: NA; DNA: TGTGCCAGCAGGCCAACTAGCGGGATCCCTGAGCAGTACTTC; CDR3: CASRPTSGIPEQYF
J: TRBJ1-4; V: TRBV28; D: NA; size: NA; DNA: TGTGCCAGCAGTTTACGGGCTGAAGAAAAACTGTTTTTT; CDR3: CASSLRAEEKLFF
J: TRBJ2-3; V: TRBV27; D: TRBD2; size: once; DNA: TGTGCCAGCAGTTTACTCGGACTAGGATGGTATTTT; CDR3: CASSLLGLGWYF
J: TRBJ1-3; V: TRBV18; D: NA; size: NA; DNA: TGTGCCAGCTCACCACAAATGGGAACGACAGTTACTTCTGGAAACACCATATATTTT; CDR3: CASSPQMGTTVTSGNTIYF
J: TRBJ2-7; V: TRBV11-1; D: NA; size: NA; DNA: TGTGCCAGCAGCTTAGCGGGGCTGGGTACCTACGAGCAGTACTTC; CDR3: CASSLAGLGTYEQYF
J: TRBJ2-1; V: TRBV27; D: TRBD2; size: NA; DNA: TGTGCCAGCAGTACCCTTTCTAGCGGGGGGGGTCGGTACAATGAGCAGTTCTTC; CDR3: CASSTLSSGGGRYNEQFF
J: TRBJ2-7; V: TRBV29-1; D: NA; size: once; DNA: TGCAGCGCTGGGTCCCCACAGGGCTACGAGCAGTACTTC; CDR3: CSAGSPQGYEQYF
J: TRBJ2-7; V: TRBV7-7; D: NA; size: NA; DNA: TGTGCCAGCAGCTTACTGGGCGGCGAGCAGTACTTC; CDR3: CASSLLGGEQYF
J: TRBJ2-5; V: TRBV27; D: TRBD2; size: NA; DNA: TGTGCCAGCAGTTATCAGCGGGAGTCGCTTGAGACCCAGTACTTC; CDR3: CASSYQRESLETQYF
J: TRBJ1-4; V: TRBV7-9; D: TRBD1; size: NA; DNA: TGTGCCAGCAGCCAGGGGGCCGCCCCAACTAATGAAAAACTGTTTTTT; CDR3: CASSQGAAPTNEKLFF
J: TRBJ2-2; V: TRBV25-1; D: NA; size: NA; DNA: TGTGCCAGCAGTGAATTTGCTGTTCACACCGGGGAGCTGTTTTTT; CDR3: CASSEFAVHTGELFF
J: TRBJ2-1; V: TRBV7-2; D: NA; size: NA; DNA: TGTGCCAGCAGCTTGCTAGCGCACTCCTACAATGAGCAGTTCTTC; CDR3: CASSLLAHSYNEQFF
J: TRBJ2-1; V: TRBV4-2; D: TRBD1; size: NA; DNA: TGTGCCAGCAGCCAGGGCCCGACAGGGGGGCAGTACAATGAGCAGTTCTTC; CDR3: CASSQGPTGGQYNEQFF
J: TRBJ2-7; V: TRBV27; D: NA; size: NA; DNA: TGTGCCAGCAGTTTATCAGCTCTCCCCACCTACGAGCAGTACTTC; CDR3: CASSLSALPTYEQYF
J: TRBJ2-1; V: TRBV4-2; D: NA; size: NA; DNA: TGTGCCAGCAGCGGGGGCGACTCGGCCCCCTTCGGGCAGTTCTTC; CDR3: CASSGGDSAPFGQFF
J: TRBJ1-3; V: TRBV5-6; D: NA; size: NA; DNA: TGTGCCAGCAGCCCAAGGGGAGGGGCGCCTAGAAACACCATATATTTT; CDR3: CASSPRGGAPRNTIYF
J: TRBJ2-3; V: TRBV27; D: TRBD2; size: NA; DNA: TGTGCCAGCAGTTGGGGGACTAGCGGGAGGTCTGATACGCAGTATTTT; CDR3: CASSWGTSGRSDTQYF
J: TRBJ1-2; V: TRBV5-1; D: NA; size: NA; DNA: TGCGCCAGCAGCTTTGGGTTCGACTATGGCTACACCTTC; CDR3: CASSFGFDYGYTF
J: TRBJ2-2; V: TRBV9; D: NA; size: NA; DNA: TGTGCCAGCAGCGTAGCTTCGGGCCTAGCCGGGACCGGGGAGCTGTTTTTT; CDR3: CASSVASGLAGTGELFF
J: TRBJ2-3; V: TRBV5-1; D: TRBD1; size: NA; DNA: TGCGCCAGCGGTAGGGGCCCGGGACAGAATACGCAGTATTTT; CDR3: CASGRGPGQNTQYF